This passage covers 5 T cell receptor beta chains from one sample sequenced in a study of CD8 T cells in Susac syndrome. An amount of RNA that ranged from roughly 0.5 to 1 ug was reverse transcribed with random hexamers. TCRdb used MiXCR to reprocess the immunoSEQ multiplex PCR reads, holding one entry per CDR3 protein. The sample lists about 190,000 distinct CDR3 sequences, 85% to 95% occurring once. Sample: CD4+ T cells from PBMCs. All receptors derive from a human donor in good health.

The chain joins TRBV13 to TRBJ2-3; D may be TRBD1 or TRBD2 (5 bases each). The germline V gene has CDR1 PRHDT and CDR2 FYEKMQ (reference sequence). Deletions cut 5 bases from V and 4 bases from J, with 19 bases between. The CDR3 is made up of 16 amino acids. The CDR3 loop is CASSPGTSLTADTQYF. CDR3 nucleotide sequence: TGTGCCAGCAGCCCCGGGACCTCCCTTACCGCAGATACGCAGTATTTT. Full variable domain (missing parts from reference TRBV13 and TRBJ2-3): AAGVIQSPRHLIKEKRETATLKCYPIPRHDTVYWYQQGPGQDPQFLISFYEKMQSDKGSIPDRFSAQQFSDYHSELNMSSLELGDSALYFCASSPGTSLTADTQYFGPGTRLTVL.

This rearrangement joins TRBV5-6 to TRBJ2-3; D is unclear. V lost 4 bases, J lost 2 bases, and 17 bases lay in between. This CDR3 spans 16 amino acids. Germline assignment: CDR1 SGHDT and CDR2 YYEEEE. Here the CDR3 reads CASSLFLSSSTDTQYF. CDR3 bases: TGTGCCAGCAGCCTGTTTTTATCATCGTCCACAGATACGCAGTATTTT.

This rearrangement joins TRBV25-1 to TRBJ1-5; possible D gene TRBD1, 5 bases. The CDR3 consists of 14 residues. Trimming pared 1 base from V and 2 bases from J, leaving 6 bases between. CDR1 and CDR2 (germline): MGHDK, SYGVNS. The CDR3 protein is CASSEWGGNQPQHF. The CDR3 DNA sequence: TGTGCCAGCAGTGAATGGGGCGGCAATCAGCCCCAGCATTTT.

The chain combines TRBV27 with TRBJ1-5; weak D call: TRBD1 (5 bases). Germline V gene data show CDR1 as MNHEY and CDR2 as SMNVEV (reference sequence). Trimming took 2 bases from V and 3 from J, leaving 8 bases between them. The CDR3 totals 14 residues. In DNA form, the CDR3 reads TGTGCCAGCAGTTTAAGGGGTCCCAATCAGCCCCAGCATTTT. Translated: CASSLRGPNQPQHF.

V gene TRBV5-4 combines with J gene TRBJ1-1, with D unresolved. Looked up from germline, CDR1 is SGHNT and CDR2 is YYREEE (reference sequence). V shed 2 bases and J shed 4 bases, with 18 bases lying between them. The CDR3 is 16 amino acids. CDR3: CASSFGRLTGRTEAFF. The CDR3 DNA reads TGTGCCAGCAGCTTCGGACGGCTGACGGGCCGCACTGAAGCTTTCTTT.